The clone carrying this TCR beta chain appeared once. A junction end diverges from the germline sequence, so it may reflect a read error. This record comes from a study of human T cells and chemical hapten exposure. TCRdb fed the RACE reads into MiXCR, producing one record per CDR3 protein. The data show around 56,000 distinct CDR3 sequences, with approximately 10% seen just once and 8% to 10% held by the top ten. Time point defined: pre-sensitization, week 0. Treatment meaning: therapeutic diphenylcyclopropenone sensitization with weekly scalp DPC. It was unfractionated whole blood from which total RNA was extracted. Germline V lookup: CDR1 MDHEN, CDR2 SYDVKM. This CDR3 contains 14 residues.

The origin of this receptor is a man between 40 and 49 years old with alopecia areata. Some clones in this sample may be carry-over from other donors' samples. The specimen comprised whole blood, sampled in connection with sensitization to the hapten diphenylcyclopropenone (DPC). The gene calls are TRBV28 and TRBJ2-1; the D gene is possibly TRBD2 (6 bases). The DNA of the CDR3 is TGTGCCAGCAGTCCAGCCAGGGAAGGGACTCCCTCGCCCTTC. It is translated as CASSPAREGTPSPF. The variable domain in full, with the rest retrieved from reference TRBV28 and TRBJ2-1, is DVKVTQSSRYLVKRTGEKVFLECVQDMDHENMFWYRQDPGLGLRLIYFSYDVKMKEKGDIPEGYSVSREKKERFSLILESASTNQTSMYLCASSPAREGTPSPFGPGTRLTVL.